These T cell receptor beta chains were read from a single sample in a study of shared clonotypes between healthy human individuals. Clones were sequenced by immunoSEQ multiplex PCR, and TCRdb holds only the in-frame ones, with some missing. The repertoire has fewer than 650,000 clones, over 60% of them found once; the top ten carry 10% to 15%. The sequenced material came from PBMCs. The receptors here all came from a woman between 40 and 50 years old in good health. Some clones in this sample may be carry-over from other donors' samples. The conserved cysteine and the conserved F or W are not part of the CDR3 here. A D gene is named only where the DNA matches it firmly. Size values are once, few and many counts, or a class for expanded clones, and some rows have none.

j_call | clone_size | d_call | cdr3_length | v_call | cdr3_aa
TRBJ2-7 | NA | TRBD1 | 14 | TRBV5-1 | ASSLTGTGNPYEQY
TRBJ2-1 | NA | TRBD1 | 14 | TRBV7-9 | ASSKTPGQDYNEQF
TRBJ1-5 | NA | NA | 12 | TRBV30 | AWSARTFYQPQH
TRBJ2-2 | NA | NA | 11 | TRBV11-2 | ASSLARHGELF
TRBJ1-2 | NA | NA | 12 | TRBV10-3 | AISGGEVRGGYT
TRBJ2-7 | NA | NA | 12 | TRBV6-5 | ASSTWTQTYEQY
TRBJ2-2 | few | TRBD2 | 12 | TRBV9 | ASSPRPSGGELF
TRBJ2-1 | once | NA | 13 | TRBV5-4 | ASSLGLLSYNEQF
TRBJ2-5 | once | NA | 13 | TRBV14 | ASSPSGRGGETQY
NA | NA | TRBD2 | 13 | TRBV28 | ASRQTSGRPETQY
TRBJ2-7 | NA | TRBD1 | 11 | TRBV18 | ASSDDRGYKQY
TRBJ2-4 | NA | NA | 15 | TRBV5-1 | ASSLGIDRGGKNIQY
TRBJ2-4 | NA | NA | 12 | TRBV19 | ASSKRVAKNIQY
TRBJ2-1 | NA | TRBD2 | 13 | TRBV27 | ASSPTSGVYNEQF
TRBJ2-1 | NA | NA | 11 | TRBV7-2 | ASSLSSYNEQF
TRBJ2-2 | NA | NA | 11 | TRBV7-9 | ASTRAGTGELF